This T cell receptor (beta chain) was profiled in a study of human T cells and chemical hapten exposure (dated by TCRdb to the early 2020s). In terms of the full investigation: For sensitization, 2% DPC in acetone was applied to a 2 cm by 2 cm area of upper inner arm skin. Patient blood was sampled pre-sensitization (week 0) and at 2, 6 and about 24 weeks after DPC sensitization. Libraries were pooled for sequencing, and per-sample TCR yields varied mainly because of small differences in library volumes within the pool. This study followed changes in the peripheral blood TCR repertoire in vivo during primary and secondary sensitization of alopecia patients to the hapten diphenylcyclopropenone (DPC). About 30 alopecia patients provided blood for TCR sequencing at one to four time points (pre-sensitization, 2, 6 and 24 weeks). Patch testing on the upper back used Finn chambers containing 0.01% DPC, with scoring done after 6 days according to International Contact Dermatitis Research Group standards. Most of the patients in the cohort were female, and the cohort covered alopecia areata with under or over 50% scalp involvement, alopecia totalis and alopecia universalis. Patients additionally received weekly therapeutic DPC doses to the scalp throughout the approximately 25-week study period.

Points on this clonotype: Its antigen specificity is not known. There are no base qualities to consult, and no much larger clone falls within one base.

Counted from cysteine to phenylalanine, this CDR3 has 15 amino acids. The kept DNA is CDR3 alone, 45 bases in frame from the first base. Unmatched junction bases come to 18, with V trimmed by 4 bases and J by 15 bases. The germline V gene sets CDR1 to SGHVS and CDR2 to FQNEAQ. The time point label, read with the paper, signifies: patch test 1, 2 weeks after DPC sensitization. This sample's treatment or condition label indicates: therapeutic diphenylcyclopropenone sensitization with weekly scalp DPC. At each patch-test visit, blood was drawn before the patch test was applied. Patients were eligible if aged 18 to 70, diagnosed with alopecia and judged suitable for DPC therapy, and pregnant patients were excluded. Total RNA was isolated from unfractionated whole blood collected in Tempus Blood RNA tubes. Library preparation used RACE. The instrument given in TCRdb is NextSeq 500. Library preparation attached unique molecular identifiers to individual cDNA molecules for quantitative, reproducible TCR counting. Both TCR alpha and TCR beta chains were sequenced from each blood RNA sample. The authors processed their data as follows. A median of around 96,000 TCRs per sample was observed, with a range of about 23,224 to 750,000. V, J and CDR3 annotation of the TCR reads was carried out using the Decombinator software suite. To make PS versus PT1 abundance plots, every sample was subsampled to the same number of TCRs (28,000). TCRs were defined as expanded if absent before sensitization and observed at least eight times at the 2-week time point. The public reads were run again by TCRdb, first through fastp at Q25 and then through MiXCR, and only productive beta chains were kept. Every CDR3 protein is listed once, alongside the most common genes and DNA of its rows. The authors' filters were not applied to this entry. The sample records tens of thousands of distinct CDR3 sequences, more than 9% of which are singletons. 2% to 2.5% of the sample is taken by the ten largest.

Points the paper makes about the study in general: The number of TCRs above 1 in 1000 frequency did not change with DPC sensitization; there was no evidence of global repertoire structure alterations. A positive correlation was found between the number of PT1 expanded TCRs and patch test score, with significance reached at thresholds 8, 16 and 32 but not 4. All patients had alopecia, a presumed autoimmune disease, so their immune response might differ from that of healthy individuals. Expanded TCRs formed significantly more large CDR3 similarity clusters than pre-sensitization or healthy control sets, consistent with antigen-driven responses. Repeated subsampling changed both the strength of the expansion versus patch-test correlation and the threshold at which that correlation became significant.

The sequence links TRBV7-8 to TRBJ2-4; 7 central bases correspond to TRBD1. This sequence originates from a man aged 35-49 years with alopecia areata. Some clones in this sample may be carry-over from other donors' samples. Specimen: whole blood, collected in connection with sensitization to the hapten diphenylcyclopropenone (DPC). The CDR3 reads CASSSSIGQVRDAYF. The DNA sequence is TGTGCCAGCAGCTCCTCGATTGGACAGGTACGCGACGCGTACTTC.